This TCR beta chain stems from a study of blood T cell repertoires in COVID-19. Study context: Sites in the United States, Italy and Spain provided acute and convalescent COVID-19 samples.

The CDR3 extends over 16 amino acids. Germline values: CDR1 SGHTA, CDR2 FQGNSA. V trimming: 1 base; J trimming: 1 base; junction bases outside the gene matches: 3. Authors' analysis steps: Amplified reference gene primers provided the basis for estimating nucleated cell counts. Clones were sequenced by immunoSEQ multiplex PCR, and TCRdb holds only the in-frame ones, with some missing. That table gives V, J and clone size, and the DNA gave D and trimming. Among under 250,000 clones listed, 80% to 85% were seen once. The J gene is TRBJ2-2, the V gene TRBV7-2; 7 nucleotides match TRBD2. Sequences were obtained from peripheral blood. This TCR was sampled from an older woman with acute or convalescent COVID-19. CDR3 loop: CASSLGLAVNTGELFF. CDR3 nucleotides: TGTGCCAGCAGCTTAGGGCTAGCGGTGAACACCGGGGAGCTGTTTTTT.